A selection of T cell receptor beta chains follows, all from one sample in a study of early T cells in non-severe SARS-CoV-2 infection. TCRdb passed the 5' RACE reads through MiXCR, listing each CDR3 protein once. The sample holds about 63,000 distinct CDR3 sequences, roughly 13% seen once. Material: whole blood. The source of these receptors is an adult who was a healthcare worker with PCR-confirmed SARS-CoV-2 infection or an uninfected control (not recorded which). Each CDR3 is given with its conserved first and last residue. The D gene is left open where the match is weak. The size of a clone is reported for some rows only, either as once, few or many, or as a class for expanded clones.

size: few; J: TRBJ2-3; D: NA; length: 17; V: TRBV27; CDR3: CASSLAFWDPSTDTQYF; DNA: TGTGCCAGCAGTTTAGCGTTCTGGGATCCTAGCACAGATACGCAGTATTTT
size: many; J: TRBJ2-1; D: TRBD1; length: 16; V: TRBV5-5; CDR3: CASSGQGEVSYNEQFF; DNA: TGTGCCAGCAGCGGACAGGGGGAAGTGTCCTACAATGAGCAGTTCTTC
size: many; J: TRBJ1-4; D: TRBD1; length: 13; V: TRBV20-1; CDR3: CSATGQPNEKLFF; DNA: TGCAGTGCGACGGGACAGCCGAATGAAAAACTGTTTTTT
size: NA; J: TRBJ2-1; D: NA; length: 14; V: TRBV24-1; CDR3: CATSDGLTYNEQFF; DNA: TGTGCCACCAGTGACGGGCTAACCTACAATGAGCAGTTCTTC
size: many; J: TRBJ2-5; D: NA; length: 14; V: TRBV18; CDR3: CASSPEQGRETQYF; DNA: TGTGCCAGCTCACCAGAACAGGGGAGGGAGACCCAGTACTTC
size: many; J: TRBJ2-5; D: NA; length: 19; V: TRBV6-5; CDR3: CASSYSGVSRGTPQETQYF; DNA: TGTGCCAGCAGTTACTCAGGTGTTTCGCGGGGAACCCCCCAAGAGACCCAGTACTTC
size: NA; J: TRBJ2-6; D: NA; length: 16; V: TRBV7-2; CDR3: CASSLKYRAGANVLTF; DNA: TGTGCCAGCAGCTTAAAATACAGGGCTGGGGCCAACGTCCTGACTTTC
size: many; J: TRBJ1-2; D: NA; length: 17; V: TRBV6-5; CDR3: CASSSFSQAKANYGYTF; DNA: TGTGCCAGCAGTTCCTTCTCCCAGGCCAAAGCTAACTATGGCTACACCTTC
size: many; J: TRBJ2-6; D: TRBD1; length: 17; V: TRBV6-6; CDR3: CASSTRDRVSGANVLIF; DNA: TGTGCCAGCAGTACCCGGGACAGGGTCTCTGGGGCCAACGTCCTGATTTTC
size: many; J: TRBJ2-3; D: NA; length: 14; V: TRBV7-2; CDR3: CASSPQTSTDTQYF; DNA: TGTGCCAGCAGCCCACAGACTAGCACAGATACGCAGTATTTT
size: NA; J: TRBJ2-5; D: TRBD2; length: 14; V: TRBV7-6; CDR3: CASSLVAGEETQYF; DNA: TGTGCCAGCAGCTTAGTAGCGGGGGAAGAGACCCAGTACTTC
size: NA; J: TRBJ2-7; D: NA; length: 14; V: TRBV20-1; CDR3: CSASGVFLAYEQYF; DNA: TGCAGTGCTAGTGGGGTATTCCTGGCCTACGAGCAGTACTTC
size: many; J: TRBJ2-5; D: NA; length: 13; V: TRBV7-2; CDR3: CASSSPPKETQYF; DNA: TGTGCCAGCAGCTCACCACCGAAAGAGACCCAGTACTTC
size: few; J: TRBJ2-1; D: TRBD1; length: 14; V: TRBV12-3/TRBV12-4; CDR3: CASSLSGGFNEQFF; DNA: TGTGCCAGCAGTTTGTCAGGGGGTTTTAATGAGCAGTTCTTC
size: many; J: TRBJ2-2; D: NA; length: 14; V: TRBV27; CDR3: CASSFHRNTGELFF; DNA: TGTGCCAGCAGTTTCCACAGAAACACCGGGGAGCTGTTTTTT
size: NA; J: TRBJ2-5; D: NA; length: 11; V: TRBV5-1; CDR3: CASSERETQYF; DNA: TGCGCCAGCAGCGAAAGGGAGACCCAGTACTTC
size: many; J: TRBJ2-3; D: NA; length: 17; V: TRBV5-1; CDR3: CASSLAGRRVGTDTQYF; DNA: TGCGCCAGCAGCTTGGCCGGTAGGAGGGTGGGCACAGATACGCAGTATTTT
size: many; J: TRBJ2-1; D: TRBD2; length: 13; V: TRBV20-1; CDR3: CSARTLAGNEQFF; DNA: TGCAGTGCTAGGACACTAGCGGGCAATGAGCAGTTCTTC
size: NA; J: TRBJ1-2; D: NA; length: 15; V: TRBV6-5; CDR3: CASRSDSQANYGYTF; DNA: TGTGCCAGCAGATCGGACAGCCAGGCTAACTATGGCTACACCTTC
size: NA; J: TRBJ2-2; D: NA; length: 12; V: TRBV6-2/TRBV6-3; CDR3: CASFRGTGELFF; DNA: TGTGCCAGCTTTCGGGGCACCGGGGAGCTGTTTTTT
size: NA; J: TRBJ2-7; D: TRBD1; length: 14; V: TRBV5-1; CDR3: CASSKGTATYEQYF; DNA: TGCGCCAGCAGCAAAGGGACAGCAACCTACGAGCAGTACTTC
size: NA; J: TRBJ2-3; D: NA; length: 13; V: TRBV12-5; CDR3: CASGLGRTDPQYF; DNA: TGTGCTAGTGGCCTTGGGCGCACAGATCCGCAGTATTTT